This T cell receptor beta chain was recorded in a study of blood T cells in healthy people across ages (dated by TCRdb to 2014 to 2015). Some background on the complete study: Template switching captured roughly one uniquely barcoded TCR beta cDNA molecule per two T cells in model experiments. Age-related changes in TCR beta repertoire diversity were measured in the study by deep sequencing normalized with unique cDNA molecular identifiers. The donors were divided into four age groups: young (average around 15 years), middle-aged (about 40), aged (approximately 64) and long-lived (roughly 86). Donors of different ages were randomly distributed across sequencing lanes to avoid experimental bias. Two additional independent replicas of 1 million unique cDNA reads from the same blood draw were analyzed for two donors (one aged 18 to 30 and one aged 80 or older). Results the study describes overall, beyond this receptor: Total diversity estimates from one million sequenced T cells were considered lower bounds and underestimates. The long-lived group showed more naive CD4+ T cells, fewer expanded clones and increased TCR diversity than the aged group, suggesting age selection. As age increased, observed TCR beta diversity per million T cells dropped in a roughly linear way, and a significant reduction was already evident by age 40. Since profiling was done on bulk unsorted PBMCs, naive and antigen-experienced compartments could not be conclusively compared. The CMV infection status of donors was not known, potentially confounding age-related changes in expanded clonotypes. There was a strong correlation between observed TCR beta diversity and the percentage of naive T cells measured by flow cytometry.

Library generation was performed with 5' RACE. TCRdb lists the instrument as Illumina HiSeq 2500. A second PCR of about 7 to 12 cycles was run with a J-beta primer mix and a sample-barcoded 5' primer. Each TCR beta cDNA molecule received a unique molecular identifier from a template-switch 5' adaptor carrying 12 random nucleotides. Each sample yielded at least 3 million CDR3-containing paired-end reads. First-strand cDNA was synthesized from all RNA with the Mint cDNA synthesis kit, primed by a TRBC-specific oligonucleotide. All cDNA was treated with uracil-DNA glycosylase and then went through a first 18-cycle PCR with the universal primers M1SS and BC2_uni_R. The original methods were these. For normalization, 1 million high-quality reads were randomly selected from each sample, with every read carrying a distinct molecular identifier. Instead of being binned into consensus sequences, reads that shared molecular identifiers were thrown out. CDR3 identification, clonotype clustering and error correction used MiTCR with a Q25 quality threshold and the strictest error-elimination algorithm. A nonparametric unseen species model with Euler transformation was used to estimate lower-bound total TCR beta diversity. TCRdb itself trimmed the public reads at Q25 with fastp, ran MiXCR and retained productive beta chains. Every distinct CDR3 protein forms one entry, paired with its most common genes and DNA. The V and J calls were not made by the authors but by TCRdb's processing. This sample is represented by roughly 2 million distinct CDR3 sequences; roughly 49% of them were singletons. 2.1% of the sample is held by the ten biggest clonotypes.

Worth noting for this clonotype: Its antigen specificity is not known. No clone much larger than this one lies a single base away; base qualities are absent.

The cysteine opens and the phenylalanine closes a CDR3 of 13 amino acids. CDR3 DNA is the only sequence kept; it has 39 bases, read in frame from the first base. The germline V gene (reference sequence) gives CDR1 as PRHDT and CDR2 as FYEKMQ. Cut back by 6 bases and 1 base, the V and J ends lie 9 bases apart. Systemically healthy Caucasian individuals from Russia, 35 to 50 in total and aged roughly 6 to 100 years, were included as donors. Each donor gave approximately 9.4 milliliters of peripheral blood, drawn into EDTA-treated Vacutainer tubes. Ficoll-Paque density-gradient centrifugation was used to isolate PBMCs, with at least 6 million per sample. Trizol reagent was used to extract total RNA from PBMCs, with at least 5 micrograms per sample. For every donor, an aliquot of PBMCs went through flow cytometry to measure the percentages of naive CD45RAhigh/CD27high T cells.

The chain uses TRBV13 and TRBJ2-5, with an unclear D gene assignment. Sequenced sample: blood. The receptor was isolated from a woman aged 40 to 49 in good health. The CDR3 here reads CASRGHIQETQYF. The DNA is as follows: TGTGCCAGCAGAGGGCATATCCAAGAGACCCAGTACTTC.